The 32 T cell receptor beta chains below were found in one sample sequenced in a study of OX40 agonist ivuxolimab in advanced cancers. The method was immunoSEQ multiplex PCR; TCRdb's version includes in-frame clones alone and lacks a portion of them. There are some 39,000 clones in the sample; approximately 79% occur only once, and around 10% lies in the top ten. The material was CD4+ or CD8+ T cells sorted from blood, obtained in a trial of the OX40 agonist ivuxolimab. Every receptor here comes from an adult with an advanced solid tumor such as melanoma, head and neck, liver or kidney cancer.

This clone was detected only a few times. The gene calls are TRBV5-6 and TRBJ2-2, with D perhaps matching TRBD1 (6 bases). The V gene's germline CDR1 is SGHDT and CDR2 YYEEEE. This CDR3 comprises 12 residues. Trimming left V 2 bases short and J 11 bases short, with 10 bases between. CDR3 protein: CASSFDRKELFF. For the CDR3, the DNA is TGTGCCAGCAGCTTTGACAGGAAAGAGCTGTTTTTT. Variable domain in full (rest from reference TRBV5-6 and TRBJ2-2): DAGVTQSPTHLIKTRGQQVTLRCSPKSGHDTVSWYQQALGQGPQFIFQYYEEEERQRGNFPDRFSGHQFPNYSSELNVNALLLGDSALYLCASSFDRKELFFGEGSRLTVL.

V usage is TRBV30 and J usage is TRBJ1-4; 10 bases agree with TRBD1. CDR1 and CDR2 (germline): GTSNPN, SVGIG (reference sequence). CDR3 size: 15 residues. Unmatched junction bases numbered 7, after V lost 2 bases and J lost 7 bases. Here the CDR3 reads CAWSTGQGGSEKLFF. The DNA for the CDR3 is TGTGCCTGGAGTACTGGACAGGGGGGGAGTGAAAAACTGTTTTTT.

The chain recombines TRBV7-8 with TRBJ1-1; no clear D. Germline CDR1 SGHVS, CDR2 FQNEAQ. CDR3 length equals 19 residues. Trimming removed 1 base from V and 1 base from J, with 22 bases in between. This CDR3 is CASSLGAARAPRRNTEAFF. In nucleotides, the CDR3 is TGTGCCAGCAGCTTAGGAGCGGCTAGGGCCCCGAGGCGGAACACTGAAGCTTTCTTT.

The rearrangement links TRBV18 to TRBJ2-7; 8 bases agree with TRBD2. Germline assignment: CDR1 KGHSH and CDR2 LQKENI. J gave up 2 bases and V 2 bases, and 5 bases lay outside the gene matches. The CDR3 runs to 15 residues. CDR3 DNA sequence: TGTGCCAGCTCACCAGGTACCGGGGGGGCCTACGAGCAGTACTTC. It encodes CASSPGTGGAYEQYF.

The chain couples TRBV6-1 to TRBJ2-6; D gene ambiguous. In germline, CDR1 is MNHNS, CDR2 SASEGT. The CDR3 is 14 amino acids. The V end was cut by 1 base, the J end by 0 bases, with 1 base between. CDR3 residues: CASSEVSGANVLTF. In nucleotides, the CDR3 is TGTGCCAGCAGTGAAGTCTCTGGGGCCAACGTCCTGACTTTC.

This sequence joins TRBV7-6 and TRBJ1-6; D is ambiguous. V dropped 4 bases and J dropped 9 bases, with 7 bases sitting between them. This CDR3 has 12 residues. Germline loops: CDR1 SGHVS, CDR2 FNYEAQ. The DNA for the CDR3 is TGTGCCAGCAGCTCCCTGAGTTCACCCCTCCACTTT. This translates into CASSSLSSPLHF. The full variable domain, rest sourced from reference TRBV7-6 and TRBJ1-6, is GAGVSQSPRYKVTKRGQDVALRCDPISGHVSLYWYRQALGQGPEFLTYFNYEAQQDKSGLPNDRFSAERPEGSISTLTIQRTEQRDSAMYRCASSSLSSPLHFGNGTRLTVT.

The genes are TRBV13 and TRBJ2-7; D is perhaps TRBD1 (6 bases). The germline gives CDR1 PRHDT, CDR2 FYEKMQ (reference sequence). The ends were cut back, 3 bases at V and 0 bases at J, with 15 bases in the middle. The CDR3 spans 16 residues. The CDR3 spells CASSLSGASFSYEQYF. CDR3 bases: TGTGCCAGCAGCTTGTCAGGGGCTTCCTTCTCCTACGAGCAGTACTTC. The entire variable domain, with the rest obtained from reference TRBV13 and TRBJ2-7, is as follows: AAGVIQSPRHLIKEKRETATLKCYPIPRHDTVYWYQQGPGQDPQFLISFYEKMQSDKGSIPDRFSAQQFSDYHSELNMSSLELGDSALYFCASSLSGASFSYEQYFGPGTRLTVT.

This sequence joins TRBV19 and TRBJ2-3; 9 bases line up with TRBD1. Germline V gene sequence: CDR1 LNHDA, CDR2 SQIVND (reference sequence). The CDR3 covers 15 residues. V lost 3 bases, J lost 2 bases, and 3 bases stayed unmatched. DNA for the CDR3: TGTGCCAGTAGTATTTGGGACAGGGTCACAGATACGCAGTATTTT. Its protein product is CASSIWDRVTDTQYF.

The V gene is TRBV6-6, the J gene TRBJ2-5, with 9 positions matching TRBD2. Germline V gives CDR1 MNHNY, CDR2 SVGAGI (reference sequence). The V and J ends lost 6 bases and 4 bases, in that order; junction bases with no gene match: 6. The CDR3 is 14 amino acids. The chain's CDR3 is CASSRLSGGETQYF. CDR3 DNA sequence: TGTGCCAGCAGCCGACTTAGCGGGGGAGAGACCCAGTACTTC.

This chain joins TRBV5-6 and TRBJ1-1; perhaps TRBD1 as D (6 bases). The CDR3 is 14 residues long. Per the germline V gene, CDR1 is SGHDT and CDR2 is YYEEEE. V lost 1 base to trimming and J lost 4 bases, with 11 bases between them. This CDR3 reads CASSLRGATTEAFF. CDR3 coding DNA: TGTGCCAGCAGCTTGCGGGGGGCTACCACTGAAGCTTTCTTT.

This clone turned up a few times. The V and J genes are TRBV18 and TRBJ1-5; TRBD1 agrees at 9 bases. Germline V lookup: CDR1 KGHSH, CDR2 LQKENI. With 3 bases clipped from V and 1 base from J, the junction kept 1 base outside the gene matches. This CDR3 contains 15 residues. This CDR3 is CASSPDRGSNQPQHF. The CDR3 DNA reads TGTGCCAGCTCACCCGACAGGGGGAGCAATCAGCCCCAGCATTTT.

The chain uses TRBV9 and TRBJ1-4; perhaps TRBD1 as D (6 bases). The CDR3 consists of 16 residues. CDR1 and CDR2 (germline): SGDLS, YYNGEE. Trimming left V 3 bases short and J 7 bases short, with 19 bases between. The CDR3 nucleotides read TGTGCCAGCAGCGAGTCGGGACGGGGGCGAATTGAAAAACTGTTTTTT. As protein: CASSESGRGRIEKLFF.

The chain carries TRBV10-3 and TRBJ2-2; TRBD1 is a possible D gene (5 bases). Germline V gene lookup returns CDR1 ENHRY and CDR2 SYGVKD. Trimming shortened V by 10 bases and J by 1 base, and 16 bases separated the two germline ends. The CDR3 loop spans 15 amino acids. CDR3 loop: CATPLTGQNTGELFF. CDR3 nucleotides: TGTGCCACCCCACTCACTGGACAGAACACCGGGGAGCTGTTTTTT.

The chain is built from TRBV5-4 and TRBJ2-2; D might be TRBD1 (6 bases). Trimming stripped 0 bases from V and 2 bases from J, with 8 bases between. The CDR3 is 15 amino acids. Looked up from germline, CDR1 is SGHNT and CDR2 is YYREEE (reference sequence). In DNA form, the CDR3 reads TGTGCCAGCAGCTTGGACAGGGTCAACACCGGGGAGCTGTTTTTT. Translated: CASSLDRVNTGELFF.

This clone was detected only a few times. J is TRBJ2-7 and V is TRBV6-1, with TRBD1 matching over 11 bases. V lost 2 bases to trimming and J lost 3 bases; unmatched junction nucleotides: 6. CDR3 length equals 16 residues. Germline-derived CDR1 and CDR2 are MNHNS and SASEGT. CDR3 region: CASSELRGQGVYEQYF. As DNA, the CDR3 is TGTGCCAGCAGTGAATTGCGGGGACAGGGGGTCTACGAGCAGTACTTC.

The V call is TRBV27, the J call TRBJ2-1; a possible D gene is TRBD2 (6 bases). The CDR3 length is 16 residues. V shed 5 bases and J shed 1 base, with 15 bases lying between them. Germline V gene sequence: CDR1 MNHEY, CDR2 SMNVEV (reference sequence). CDR3 protein: CASSALGGLSYNEQFF. Written as DNA, the CDR3 is TGTGCCAGCAGTGCCCTTGGGGGGTTGTCCTACAATGAGCAGTTCTTC.

DNA of the CDR3: TGCGCCAGCAAGGTGGGAGGGACAGAGAATTCACCCCTCCACTTT. The encoded protein is CASKVGGTENSPLHF. The rearrangement joins TRBV10-2 to TRBJ1-6, with TRBD1 matching over 7 bases. CDR1 is WSHSY and CDR2 is SAAADI in the germline V gene. The junction had 10 bases not matched to a gene; V was cut back by 7 bases and J by 7 bases. CDR3 length: 15 amino acids.

V is TRBV10-3 and J is TRBJ1-2, with D possibly being TRBD1 (6 bases). Trimming left V 8 bases short and J 0 bases short, with 16 bases between. Germline CDR1 and CDR2: ENHRY and SYGVKD. The CDR3 covers 15 residues. The CDR3 loop is CAIPHMDSSNYGYTF. Written as DNA, the CDR3 is TGTGCCATCCCCCACATGGACAGCTCTAACTATGGCTACACCTTC.

This clone is a singleton in its sample. The chain recombines TRBV10-3 with TRBJ2-3; the D is unclear. The ends were cut back, 6 bases at V and 0 bases at J, with 13 bases in the middle. Looked up from germline, CDR1 is ENHRY and CDR2 is SYGVKD. CDR3 length: 15 residues. DNA of the CDR3: TGTGCCATCAGCGGCGGAGAGCTGAGCACAGATACGCAGTATTTT. Its protein is CAISGGELSTDTQYF.

The chain links TRBV6-1 to TRBJ1-3; unclear D gene. Looked up from germline, CDR1 is MNHNS and CDR2 is SASEGT. The CDR3 length is 13 residues. V lost 4 bases, J lost 2 bases, and 6 bases lay in between. The CDR3 region is CASSGATGNTIYF. In DNA, the CDR3 is TGTGCCAGCAGTGGGGCAACTGGAAACACCATATATTTT.

The rearrangement joins TRBV11-2 to TRBJ2-1; the D is unclear. Germline-derived CDR1 and CDR2 are SGHAT and FQNNGV. The CDR3 runs to 15 residues. Trimming removed 2 bases at V and 0 bases at J, with 8 bases between. CDR3 DNA: TGTGCCAGCAGCTTACCGGCCCTCTCCTACAATGAGCAGTTCTTC. Translating gives CASSLPALSYNEQFF.

This rearrangement joins TRBV5-4 to TRBJ1-1, with a possible D match to TRBD1 (5 bases). This CDR3 spans 14 amino acids. Germline CDR1 reads SGHNT; CDR2 reads YYREEE (reference sequence). Trimming cost V 5 bases and J 3 bases, with 14 bases left between them. The CDR3 DNA reads TGTGCCAGCAGTCTAGGCGTAGGGGACACTGAAGCTTTCTTT. Residues: CASSLGVGDTEAFF.

The genes are TRBV5-1 and TRBJ2-3, with D unclear. CDR3 size: 12 residues. V lost 4 bases and J 2 bases, leaving 5 bases between the germline ends. Per germline, CDR1 SGHRS and CDR2 YFSETQ. CDR3 protein: CASSGPTDTQYF. For the CDR3, the DNA is TGCGCCAGCAGCGGGCCCACAGATACGCAGTATTTT.

V gene TRBV30 combines with J gene TRBJ2-1; a possible D gene is TRBD2 (5 bases). The ends were cut back, 0 bases at V and 2 bases at J, with 11 bases in the middle. Per the germline V gene, CDR1 is GTSNPN and CDR2 is SVGIG (reference sequence). This CDR3 is 15 amino acids long. CDR3 nucleotides: TGTGCCTGGAGTGTACGAGGGAGTCCCTACAATGAGCAGTTCTTC. It encodes CAWSVRGSPYNEQFF.

This chain joins TRBV2 and TRBJ1-1; D perhaps matches TRBD1 (5 bases). Germline CDR1 SNHLY, CDR2 FYNNEI. Trimming stripped 5 bases from V and 11 bases from J, with 15 bases between. The CDR3 has 12 amino acids. The CDR3 DNA follows: TGTGCCAGCAGTTCCCGGATTAAGGGGGCTTTCTTT. Its translation: CASSSRIKGAFF.

The chain is built from TRBV20-1 and TRBJ2-1; weak D call: TRBD1 (5 bases). The CDR3 runs 10 residues. Trimming left V 6 bases short and J 9 bases short, with 9 bases between. Germline-derived CDR1 and CDR2 are DFQATT and SNEGSKA (reference sequence). The CDR3 loop is CSAGVGEQFF. CDR3 DNA: TGCAGTGCAGGGGTGGGTGAGCAGTTCTTC.

The CDR3 spells CASSTGISSYEQYF. In nucleotides, the CDR3 is TGCGCCAGCAGCACAGGTATTTCGTCCTACGAGCAGTACTTC. J is TRBJ2-7 and V is TRBV5-1; tentatively, D is TRBD1 (5 bases). Trimming left V 4 bases short and J 1 base short, with 12 bases between. CDR1 is SGHRS, CDR2 YFSETQ, per germline. CDR3 length: 14 amino acids.

The chain employs TRBV30 and TRBJ2-5, with 8 positions matching TRBD1. The trim removed 4 bases at V and 3 bases at J, leaving 7 bases unmatched. The CDR3 is 14 residues long. Germline CDR1 GTSNPN, CDR2 SVGIG (reference sequence). DNA of the CDR3: TGTGCCTGGACTCAGGGGGCAGGGGAAGAGACCCAGTACTTC. Its protein product is CAWTQGAGEETQYF.

The chain recombines TRBV15 with TRBJ2-1; D is unclear. V shed 1 base and J shed 7 bases, with 11 bases lying between them. CDR3 size: 14 residues. Germline V gene sequence: CDR1 LNHNV, CDR2 YYDKDF (reference sequence). CDR3 loop: CATSRVWGLNEQFF. The CDR3 DNA reads TGTGCCACCAGCAGAGTTTGGGGATTGAATGAGCAGTTCTTC.

V gene TRBV2 combines with J gene TRBJ1-5, with 10 bases that match TRBD1. The J segment lost 2 bases and the V segment lost 6 bases, leaving 7 bases of the junction unmatched. Germline assignment: CDR1 SNHLY and CDR2 FYNNEI. The CDR3 extends over 16 amino acids. The chain's CDR3 is CASSYRGTGGNQPQHF. The CDR3 DNA follows: TGTGCCAGCAGCTACCGGGGGACAGGGGGCAATCAGCCCCAGCATTTT.

The chain has TRBV6-6 and TRBJ1-1, with no clear D. Deletions cut 8 bases from V and 3 bases from J, with 4 bases between. The CDR3 spans 10 residues. Germline V gene sequence: CDR1 MNHNY, CDR2 SVGAGI (reference sequence). The CDR3 region has the DNA TGTGCCAGCGGGGACACTGAAGCTTTCTTT. It translates to CASGDTEAFF.

The CDR3 loop is CASSLKSGQSYEQYF. CDR3 in DNA: TGCGCCAGCAGCTTAAAATCGGGACAGTCCTACGAGCAGTACTTC. The chain joins TRBV5-1 to TRBJ2-7; TRBD1 aligns across 7 bases. The trim removed 2 bases at V and 1 base at J, leaving 6 bases unmatched. CDR3 length: 15 amino acids. Germline V gene sequence: CDR1 SGHRS, CDR2 YFSETQ.